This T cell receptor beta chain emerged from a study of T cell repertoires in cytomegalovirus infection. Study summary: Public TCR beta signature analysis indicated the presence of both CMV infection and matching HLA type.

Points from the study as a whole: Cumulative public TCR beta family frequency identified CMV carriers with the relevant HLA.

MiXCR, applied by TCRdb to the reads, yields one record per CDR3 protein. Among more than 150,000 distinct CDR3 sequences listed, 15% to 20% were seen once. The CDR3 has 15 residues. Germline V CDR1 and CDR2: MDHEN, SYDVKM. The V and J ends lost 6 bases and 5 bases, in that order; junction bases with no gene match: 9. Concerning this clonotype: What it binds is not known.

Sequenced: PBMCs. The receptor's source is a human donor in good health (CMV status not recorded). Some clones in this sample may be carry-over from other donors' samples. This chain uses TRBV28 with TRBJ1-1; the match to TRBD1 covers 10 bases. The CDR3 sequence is CASSVRQGARTEAFF. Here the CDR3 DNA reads TGTGCCAGCAGCGTCAGACAGGGGGCGAGAACTGAAGCTTTCTTT.